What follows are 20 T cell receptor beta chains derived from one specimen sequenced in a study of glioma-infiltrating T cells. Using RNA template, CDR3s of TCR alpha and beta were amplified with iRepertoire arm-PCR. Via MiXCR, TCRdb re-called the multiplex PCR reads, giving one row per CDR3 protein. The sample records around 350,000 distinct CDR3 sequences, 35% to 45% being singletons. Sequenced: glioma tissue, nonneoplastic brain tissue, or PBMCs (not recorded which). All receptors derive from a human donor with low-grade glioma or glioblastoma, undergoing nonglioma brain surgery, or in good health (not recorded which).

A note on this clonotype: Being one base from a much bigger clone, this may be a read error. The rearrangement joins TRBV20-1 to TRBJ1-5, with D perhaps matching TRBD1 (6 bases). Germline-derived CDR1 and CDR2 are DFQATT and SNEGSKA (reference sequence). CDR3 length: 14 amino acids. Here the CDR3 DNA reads TGCAGTTCTAGAGGCCTACAGGGAAATCAGCCCCAGCATTTT. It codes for CSSRGLQGNQPQHF.

CDR3 residues: CASSPYPTGADEQFF. The DNA for the CDR3 is TGTGCCAGCAGCCCTTACCCCACGGGGGCCGATGAGCAGTTCTTC. The chain combines TRBV7-9 with TRBJ2-1, with D perhaps TRBD1 or TRBD2 (6 bases each). Germline V CDR1 and CDR2: SEHNR, FQNEAQ (reference sequence). Trimming left V 5 bases short and J 8 bases short, with 19 bases between. This CDR3 contains 15 residues.

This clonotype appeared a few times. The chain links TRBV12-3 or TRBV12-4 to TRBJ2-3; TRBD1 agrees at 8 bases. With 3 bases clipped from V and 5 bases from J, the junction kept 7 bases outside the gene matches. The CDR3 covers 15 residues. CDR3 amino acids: CASSFGRGRLDTQYF. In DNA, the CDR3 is TGTGCCAGCAGTTTCGGCAGGGGGCGCCTAGATACGCAGTATTTT.

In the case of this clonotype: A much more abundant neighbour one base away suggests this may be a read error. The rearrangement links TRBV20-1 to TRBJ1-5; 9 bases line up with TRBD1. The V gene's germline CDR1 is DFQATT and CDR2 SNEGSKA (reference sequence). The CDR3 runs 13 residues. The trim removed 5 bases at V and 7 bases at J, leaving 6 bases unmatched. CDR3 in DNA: TGCAGTGCTCTACAGGGGGCTAGACAGCCCCAGCATTTT. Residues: CSALQGARQPQHF.

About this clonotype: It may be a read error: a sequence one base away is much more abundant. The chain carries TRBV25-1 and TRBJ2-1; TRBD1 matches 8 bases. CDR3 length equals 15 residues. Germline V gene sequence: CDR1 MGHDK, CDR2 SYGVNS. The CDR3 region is CASRWTGQAYDEQFF. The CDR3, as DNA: TGTGCCAGCAGGTGGACGGGACAGGCCTACGATGAGCAGTTCTTC.

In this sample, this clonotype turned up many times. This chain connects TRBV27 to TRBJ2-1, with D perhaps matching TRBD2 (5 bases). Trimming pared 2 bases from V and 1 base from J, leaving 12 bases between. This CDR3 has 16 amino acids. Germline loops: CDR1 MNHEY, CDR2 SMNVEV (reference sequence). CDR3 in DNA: TGTGCCAGCAGTTTAGCAGGACTCCTTTCCTACAATGAGCAGTTCTTC. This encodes CASSLAGLLSYNEQFF.

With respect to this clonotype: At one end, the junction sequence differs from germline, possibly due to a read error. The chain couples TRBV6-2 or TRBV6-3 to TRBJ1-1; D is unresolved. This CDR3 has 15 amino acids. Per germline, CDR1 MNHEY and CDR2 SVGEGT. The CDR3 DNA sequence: TGTGCCAGCAGTCACTCGGGATTTGTGAACACTGAAGCTTTCTTT. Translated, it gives CASSHSGFVNTEAFF.

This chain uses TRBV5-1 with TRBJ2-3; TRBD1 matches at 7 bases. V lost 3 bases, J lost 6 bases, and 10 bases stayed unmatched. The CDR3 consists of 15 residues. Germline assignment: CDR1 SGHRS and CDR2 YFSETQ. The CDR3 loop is CASSSSGGLEDTQYF. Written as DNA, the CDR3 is TGCGCCAGCAGCTCCTCAGGGGGTCTGGAGGATACGCAGTATTTT. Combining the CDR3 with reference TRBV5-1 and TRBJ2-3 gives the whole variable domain KAGVTQTPRYLIKTRGQQVTLSCSPISGHRSVSWYQQTPGQGLQFLFEYFSETQRNKGNFPGRFSGRQFSNSRSEMNVSTLELGDSALYLCASSSSGGLEDTQYFGPGTRLTVL.

The CDR3 spells CASSQVNRVDGYTF. CDR3 DNA: TGTGCCAGCAGCCAAGTTAACAGGGTCGATGGCTACACCTTC. The rearrangement joins TRBV3-1 to TRBJ1-2, with D maybe TRBD1 (6 bases). Germline V gives CDR1 LGHDT, CDR2 YNNKEL (reference sequence). Trimming stripped 1 base from V and 6 bases from J, with 12 bases between. The CDR3 is 14 amino acids.

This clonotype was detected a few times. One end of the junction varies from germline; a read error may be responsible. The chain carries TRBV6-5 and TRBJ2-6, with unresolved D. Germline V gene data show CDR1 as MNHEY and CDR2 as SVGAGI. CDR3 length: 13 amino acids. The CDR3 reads CATSGTGANVLTF. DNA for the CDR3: TGTGCCACCAGTGGTACTGGGGCCAACGTCCTGACTTTC.

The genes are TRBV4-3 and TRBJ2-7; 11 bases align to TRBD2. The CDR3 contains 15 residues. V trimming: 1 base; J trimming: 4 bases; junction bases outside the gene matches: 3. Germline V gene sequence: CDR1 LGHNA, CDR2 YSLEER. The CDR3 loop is CASSQAVAGGYEQYF. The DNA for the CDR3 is TGCGCCAGCAGCCAAGCGGTAGCGGGAGGGTACGAGCAGTACTTC.

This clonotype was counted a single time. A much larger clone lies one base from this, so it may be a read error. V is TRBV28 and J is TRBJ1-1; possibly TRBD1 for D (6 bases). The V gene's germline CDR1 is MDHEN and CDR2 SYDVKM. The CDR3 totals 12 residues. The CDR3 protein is CSSRTAQGGAFF. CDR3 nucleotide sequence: TGTTCCAGCCGTACTGCACAGGGTGGAGCTTTCTTT. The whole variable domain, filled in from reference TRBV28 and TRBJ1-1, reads DVKVTQSSRYLVKRTGEKVFLECVQDMDHENMFWYRQDPGLGLRLIYFSYDVKMKEKGDIPEGYSVSREKKERFSLILESASTNQTSMYLCSSRTAQGGAFFGQGTRLTVV.

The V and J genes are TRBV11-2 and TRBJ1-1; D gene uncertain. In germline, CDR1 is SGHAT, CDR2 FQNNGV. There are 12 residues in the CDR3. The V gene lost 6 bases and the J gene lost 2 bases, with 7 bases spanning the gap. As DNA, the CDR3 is TGTGCCAGCAGAAGGGCCAACACTGAAGCTTTCTTT. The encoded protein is CASRRANTEAFF.

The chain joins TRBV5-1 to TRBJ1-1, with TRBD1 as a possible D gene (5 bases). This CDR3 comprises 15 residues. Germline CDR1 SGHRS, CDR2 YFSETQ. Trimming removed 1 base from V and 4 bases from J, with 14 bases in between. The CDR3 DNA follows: TGCGCCAGCAGCTTGATGAGGGGCCTGGGCACTGAAGCTTTCTTT. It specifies CASSLMRGLGTEAFF.

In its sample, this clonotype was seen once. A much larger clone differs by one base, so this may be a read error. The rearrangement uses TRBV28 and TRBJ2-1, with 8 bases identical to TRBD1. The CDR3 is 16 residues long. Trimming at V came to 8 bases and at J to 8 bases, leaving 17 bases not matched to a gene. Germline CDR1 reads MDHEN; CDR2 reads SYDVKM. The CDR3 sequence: CASGYPGTGGSYEQFF. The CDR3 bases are TGTGCCAGCGGTTACCCTGGGACAGGAGGGAGCTATGAGCAGTTCTTC.

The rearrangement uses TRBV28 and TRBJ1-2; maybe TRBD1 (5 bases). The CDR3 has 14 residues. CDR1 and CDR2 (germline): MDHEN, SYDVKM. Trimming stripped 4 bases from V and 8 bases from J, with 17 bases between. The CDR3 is CASSSPGLPPGYTF. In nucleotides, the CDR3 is TGTGCCAGCAGTTCACCGGGACTCCCACCGGGCTACACCTTC.

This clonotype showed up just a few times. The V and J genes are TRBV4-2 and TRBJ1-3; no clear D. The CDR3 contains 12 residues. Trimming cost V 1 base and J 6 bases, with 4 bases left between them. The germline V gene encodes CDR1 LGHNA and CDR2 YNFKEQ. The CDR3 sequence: CASSQVENTIYF. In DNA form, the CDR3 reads TGTGCCAGCAGCCAAGTGGAAAACACCATATATTTT.

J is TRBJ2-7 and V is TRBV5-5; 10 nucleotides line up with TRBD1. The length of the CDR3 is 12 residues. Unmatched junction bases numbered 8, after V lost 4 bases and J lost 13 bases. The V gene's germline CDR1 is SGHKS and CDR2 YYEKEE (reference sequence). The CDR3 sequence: CASSLTGGDPYF. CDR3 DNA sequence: TGTGCCAGCAGCCTGACAGGGGGCGATCCTTACTTC.

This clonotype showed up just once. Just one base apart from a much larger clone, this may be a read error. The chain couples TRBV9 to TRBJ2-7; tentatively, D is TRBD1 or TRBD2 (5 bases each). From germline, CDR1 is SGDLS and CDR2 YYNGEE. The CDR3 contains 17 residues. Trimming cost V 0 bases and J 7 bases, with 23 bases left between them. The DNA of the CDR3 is TGTGCCAGCAGCGTAGAGGTGACGGGGCTAGCCGCCGGGGAGCAGTACTTC. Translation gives CASSVEVTGLAAGEQYF.

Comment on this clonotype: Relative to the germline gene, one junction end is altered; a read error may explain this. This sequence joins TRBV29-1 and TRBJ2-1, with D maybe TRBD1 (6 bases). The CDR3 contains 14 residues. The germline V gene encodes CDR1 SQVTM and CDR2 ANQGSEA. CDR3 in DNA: TGCAGCGTTGTCAAGGACAGTTCCTACAATGGGCAGTTCTTC. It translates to CSVVKDSSYNGQFF.